This entry describes one T cell receptor (beta chain). Assay used: immunoSEQ multiplex PCR; TCRdb lists only in-frame clones, some missing. This table has fewer than 350,000 clones, around 81% appearing once. This specimen belongs to a study of blood T cell repertoires in COVID-19. CDR3 size: 15 residues. V gave up 1 base and J gave up 0 bases, with 10 bases separating them. CDR1 and CDR2 from the germline V gene are SEHNR and FQNEAQ (reference sequence). The chain has TRBV7-9 and TRBJ2-7; D is possibly TRBD2 (5 bases). Input material: peripheral blood. The source of this sequence is a woman in her forties or fifties with active or convalescent COVID-19. The DNA for the CDR3 is TGTGCCAGCAGCTTAGTGTTTGGGAGCTCCTACGAGCAGTACTTC. Amino acids: CASSLVFGSSYEQYF.